The clone carrying this TCR beta chain was observed once. The sample is drawn from a study of technical replicates of blood from a handful of donors. The assay was immunoSEQ multiplex PCR, and TCRdb's table has in-frame clones only and misses some. The sample lists around 68,000 clones, nearly 98% occurring once. From germline, CDR1 is SGDLS and CDR2 YYNGEE. V lost 4 bases, J lost 1 base, and 17 bases lay in between. CDR3 length equals 16 residues. Sequences were obtained from T cells isolated from PBMCs. The receptor was derived from a human donor in good health. V is TRBV9 and J is TRBJ2-5; D is possibly TRBD2 (6 bases). The CDR3 loop reads CASSSGIGGGQETQYF. DNA of the CDR3: TGTGCCAGCAGCTCAGGAATTGGGGGAGGCCAAGAGACCCAGTACTTC.